The entry below describes one TCR beta chain. Only in-frame clones appear in the TCRdb table, and some are missing; sequencing was by immunoSEQ multiplex PCR. The table lists around 80,000 clones, about 88% of them singletons. The data are from a study of control samples from healthy donors and cancer patients. Deletions cut 6 bases from V and 7 bases from J, with 15 bases between. The CDR3 is 14 residues long. Germline CDR1 SGHVS, CDR2 FNYEAQ. J is TRBJ2-2 and V is TRBV7-6; D tentatively reads TRBD1 or TRBD2 (6 bases each). Sample: blood. The receptor was isolated from a woman between 45 and 60 years old in good health. In nucleotides, the CDR3 is TGTGCCAGCAGTTCCTTACAGGGAGGCGGGGAGCTGTTTTTT. Protein sequence: CASSSLQGGGELFF.